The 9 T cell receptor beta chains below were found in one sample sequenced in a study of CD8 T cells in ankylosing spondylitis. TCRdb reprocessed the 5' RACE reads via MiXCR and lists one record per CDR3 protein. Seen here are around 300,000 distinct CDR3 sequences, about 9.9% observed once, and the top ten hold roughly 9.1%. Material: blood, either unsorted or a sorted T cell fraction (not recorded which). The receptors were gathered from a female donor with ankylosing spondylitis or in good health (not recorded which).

The CDR3 nucleotides read TGTGCCAGCAGATCCCCTAGCGGGGGATCCTACAATGAGCAGTTCTTC. Translation gives CASRSPSGGSYNEQFF. The chain links TRBV28 to TRBJ2-1; 10 bases are a match to TRBD2. V lost 6 bases and J lost 1; bases outside the gene matches: 6. Germline CDR1 and CDR2: MDHEN and SYDVKM. CDR3 length: 16 residues.

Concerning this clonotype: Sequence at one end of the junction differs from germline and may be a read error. CDR3 sequence: CASSKTSGGFYSEQFF. CDR3 nucleotide sequence: TGTGCCAGCAGCAAGACTAGCGGGGGGTTCTACAGTGAGCAGTTCTTC. This rearrangement joins TRBV13 to TRBJ2-1; 13 bases are shared with TRBD2. CDR1 is PRHDT and CDR2 is FYEKMQ in the germline V gene (reference sequence). CDR3 size: 16 residues.

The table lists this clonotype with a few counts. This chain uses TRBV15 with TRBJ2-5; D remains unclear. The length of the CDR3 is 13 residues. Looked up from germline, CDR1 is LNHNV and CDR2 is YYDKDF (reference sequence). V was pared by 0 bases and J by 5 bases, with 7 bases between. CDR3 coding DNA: TGTGCCACCAGCAGAGATGCACGGGAGACCCAGTACTTC. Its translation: CATSRDARETQYF.

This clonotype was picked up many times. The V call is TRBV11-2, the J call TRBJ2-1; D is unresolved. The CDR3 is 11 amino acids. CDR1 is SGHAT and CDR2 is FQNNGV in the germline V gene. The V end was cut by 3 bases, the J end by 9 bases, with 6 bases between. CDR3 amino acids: CASSFPGEQFF. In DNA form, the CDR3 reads TGTGCCAGCAGCTTCCCCGGTGAGCAGTTCTTC. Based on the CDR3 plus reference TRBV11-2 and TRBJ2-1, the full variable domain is EAGVAQSPRYKIIEKRQSVAFWCNPISGHATLYWYQQILGQGPKLLIQFQNNGVVDDSQLPKDRFSAERLKGVDSTLKIQPAKLEDSAVYLCASSFPGEQFFGPGTRLTVL.

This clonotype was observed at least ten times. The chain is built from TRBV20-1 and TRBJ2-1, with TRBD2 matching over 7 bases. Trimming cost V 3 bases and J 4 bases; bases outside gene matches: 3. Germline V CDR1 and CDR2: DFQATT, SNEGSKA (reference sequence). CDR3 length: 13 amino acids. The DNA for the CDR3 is TGCAGTGCTAGCGACGGGGGGTACAATGAGCAGTTCTTC. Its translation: CSASDGGYNEQFF.

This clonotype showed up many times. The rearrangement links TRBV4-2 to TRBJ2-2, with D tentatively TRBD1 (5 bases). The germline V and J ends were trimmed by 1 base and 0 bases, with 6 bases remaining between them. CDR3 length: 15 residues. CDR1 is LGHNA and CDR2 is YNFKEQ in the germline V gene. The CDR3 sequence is CASSQGGANTGELFF. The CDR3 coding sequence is TGTGCCAGCAGCCAAGGGGGCGCGAACACCGGGGAGCTGTTTTTT.

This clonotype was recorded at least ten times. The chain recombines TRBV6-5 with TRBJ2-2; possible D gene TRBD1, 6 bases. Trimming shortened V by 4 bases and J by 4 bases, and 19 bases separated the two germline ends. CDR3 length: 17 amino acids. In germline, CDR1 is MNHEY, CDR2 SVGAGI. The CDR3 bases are TGTGCCAGCAGTTCTAATCACAGGGAACCGAGCACCGGGGAGCTGTTTTTT. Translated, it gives CASSSNHREPSTGELFF.

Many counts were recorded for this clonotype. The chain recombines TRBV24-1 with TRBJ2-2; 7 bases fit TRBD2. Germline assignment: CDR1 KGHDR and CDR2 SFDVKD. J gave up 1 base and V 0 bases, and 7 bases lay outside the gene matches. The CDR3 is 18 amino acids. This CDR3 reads CATSDLHPSGLNTGELFF. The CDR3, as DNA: TGTGCCACCAGTGATTTGCACCCTAGCGGATTGAACACCGGGGAGCTGTTTTTT.

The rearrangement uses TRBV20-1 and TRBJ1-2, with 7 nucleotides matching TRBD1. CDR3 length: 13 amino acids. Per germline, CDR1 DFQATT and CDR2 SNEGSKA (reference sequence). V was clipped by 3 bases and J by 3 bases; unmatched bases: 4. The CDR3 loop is CSASEGADYGYTF. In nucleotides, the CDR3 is TGCAGTGCTAGCGAGGGGGCGGACTATGGCTACACCTTC.